Listed here is a single TCR beta chain. CD8 cells classed as naive were CD45RO-negative and positively selected for CCR7, excluding terminally differentiated effector memory CD45RA+ cells. The donors were adults (healthy and HIV-negative) with no recent acute infections or vaccinations. Splitting of each subset's genomic DNA was done evenly across several immunoSEQ plates. Sorted subsets were amplified in replicate PCRs using about 200 ng DNA, about 30,000 T cell genomes. Here immunoSEQ multiplex PCR was the method, and the copy in TCRdb shows in-frame clones only, minus some. In the table there are around 2,100,000 clones, about 95% of which are singletons. This sample stems from a study of shared clonotypes between healthy human individuals. Germline CDR1 reads MNHNY; CDR2 reads SVGAGI (reference sequence). V was pared by 8 bases and J by 5 bases, with 13 bases between. The CDR3 sequence is 12 residues long.

The sequenced sample was naive CD8+ T cells sorted from blood. This receptor was identified in a man younger than 30 in good health. V gene TRBV6-6 combines with J gene TRBJ2-7; a weak D match, TRBD1 (5 bases). The DNA of the CDR3 is TGTGCCAGCCCCATGACAGAGAACGAGCAGTACTTC. Its translation: CASPMTENEQYF.